What follows are 26 T cell receptor beta chains derived from one specimen sequenced in a study of T cells expressing NK-cell markers. TCRdb reworked the 5' RACE reads into one entry per CDR3 protein, no DNA. The repertoire table contains about 390,000 distinct CDR3 sequences. Sequencing was carried out using blood T cells: a sorted CD56 or NKG2C T cell subset, CD4+ or CD8+ T cells, or bulk PBMC T cells (not recorded which). The receptor source for this set is a woman between 45 and 65 years old in good health.

The V and J genes are TRBV12-3 or TRBV12-4 and TRBJ1-5; without DNA, the TCRdb call of TRBD1 cannot be checked. The length of the CDR3 is 15 residues. The CDR3 loop reads CASSSQGGSNQPQHF.

J is TRBJ1-2 and V is TRBV29-1; TCRdb lists TRBD1, though no DNA is available to test this call. The germline V gene encodes CDR1 SQVTM and CDR2 ANQGSEA. This CDR3 comprises 13 residues. The CDR3 loop is CSVDSGGIYGYTF.

The rearrangement links TRBV5-5 to TRBJ1-1; TCRdb designates TRBD1, a call that cannot be tested without DNA. The CDR3 is 14 amino acids. Germline loops: CDR1 SGHKS, CDR2 YYEKEE (reference sequence). CDR3 loop: CASSAINRAAEAFF. Combining the CDR3 with reference TRBV5-5 and TRBJ1-1 gives the whole variable domain DAGVTQSPTHLIKTRGQQVTLRCSPISGHKSVSWYQQVLGQGPQFIFQYYEKEERGRGNFPDRFSARQFPNYSSELNVNALLLGDSALYLCASSAINRAAEAFFGQGTRLTVV.

The chain joins TRBV3-1 to TRBJ2-3; TCRdb outputs TRBD1, but without DNA this stays unchecked. Germline CDR1 and CDR2: LGHDT and YNNKEL (reference sequence). CDR3 length equals 15 residues. This chain's CDR3 is CASSQARGGPDTQYF.

This chain joins TRBV30 and TRBJ2-1; there is no DNA to check the TCRdb D call of TRBD2. Germline V gives CDR1 GTSNPN, CDR2 SVGIG (reference sequence). This CDR3 has 14 amino acids. CDR3 sequence reads: CAWSVGRGPDEQFF.

The rearrangement joins TRBV20-1 to TRBJ2-1; without DNA, the TCRdb call of TRBD2 cannot be checked. CDR1 DFQATT and CDR2 SNEGSKA come from the germline V gene (reference sequence). The CDR3 loop spans 13 amino acids. CDR3 protein: CSARWRELDEQFF.

This chain uses TRBV11-2 with TRBJ2-1; the TRBD2 assignment by TCRdb is unverifiable without DNA. This CDR3 contains 18 residues. Germline CDR1 SGHAT, CDR2 FQNNGV. CDR3 sequence: CASSLSLPGLTENNEQFF.

The chain combines TRBV5-1 with TRBJ2-5; TCRdb names TRBD1, which stays unverified in the absence of DNA. Germline CDR1 reads SGHRS; CDR2 reads YFSETQ. The CDR3 has 16 residues. CDR3 protein: CASSFGTGGEEETQYF.

This chain links TRBV20-1 with TRBJ2-7; no DNA is available, so the TRBD2 call from TCRdb remains unchecked. Germline lookup yields CDR1 DFQATT and CDR2 SNEGSKA (reference sequence). The CDR3 is 14 residues long. CDR3 loop: CSASSGGGGYEQYF.

V is TRBV5-6 and J is TRBJ2-7; as DNA is missing, the TRBD1 call by TCRdb cannot be tested. The CDR3 runs 15 residues. Germline lookup yields CDR1 SGHDT and CDR2 YYEEEE. The CDR3 loop is CASSLVLGGRVEQYF.

The genes are TRBV5-1 and TRBJ1-5; TCRdb indicates TRBD1, and absent DNA this call remains unverified. Germline values: CDR1 SGHRS, CDR2 YFSETQ. The CDR3 is 15 residues long. This CDR3 reads CASSLEGGKGQPQHF.

The gene calls are TRBV3-1 and TRBJ2-2; TCRdb lists TRBD1, though no DNA is available to test this call. CDR1 is LGHDT and CDR2 is YNNKEL in the germline V gene (reference sequence). The CDR3 length is 16 residues. CDR3 sequence reads: CASSPRTGPTTGELFF.

J is TRBJ1-5 and V is TRBV12-3 or TRBV12-4; the TRBD1 assignment by TCRdb is unverifiable without DNA. There are 15 residues in the CDR3. The CDR3 sequence: CASSPGQFSNQPQHF.

The chain uses TRBV12-3 or TRBV12-4 and TRBJ2-1; checking the TCRdb D call of TRBD2 is not possible without DNA. This CDR3 spans 16 amino acids. This CDR3 is CASSFWGLEGINEQFF.

CDR3 region: CASSARTRIQETQYF. The chain combines TRBV11-2 with TRBJ2-5; lacking DNA, the TRBD2 call made by TCRdb goes unchecked. Germline CDR1 is SGHAT and CDR2 is FQNNGV. The CDR3 contains 15 residues.

This chain links TRBV20-1 with TRBJ2-5; TCRdb outputs TRBD2, but without DNA this stays unchecked. The CDR3 contains 14 residues. Looked up from germline, CDR1 is DFQATT and CDR2 is SNEGSKA (reference sequence). CDR3 sequence reads: CSTSGGRNGETQYF.

The rearrangement uses TRBV12-3 or TRBV12-4 and TRBJ2-1; without DNA, the TCRdb call of TRBD1 cannot be checked. The CDR3 has 12 residues. The CDR3 spells CATPGFYNEQFF.

The chain is built from TRBV24-1 and TRBJ2-5; absent DNA, TCRdb's TRBD1 call cannot be checked. Germline V CDR1 and CDR2: KGHDR, SFDVKD. The CDR3 totals 13 residues. CDR3: CATSHRGLETQYF.

The rearrangement joins TRBV6-5 to TRBJ1-4. Germline lookup yields CDR1 MNHEY and CDR2 SVGAGI. This CDR3 region has 16 residues. CDR3 protein: CASSYSSGLTNEKLFF.

This rearrangement joins TRBV5-6 to TRBJ1-1. This CDR3 comprises 14 residues. CDR1 SGHDT and CDR2 YYEEEE come from the germline V gene. CDR3 in amino acids: CASSLGLDAAEAFF.

The chain couples TRBV20-1 to TRBJ2-2; the TCRdb call, TRBD1, lacks DNA for checking. Germline V CDR1 and CDR2: DFQATT, SNEGSKA (reference sequence). This CDR3 comprises 12 residues. CDR3 loop: CSALQGYGELFF.

The chain links TRBV29-1 to TRBJ1-1; as DNA is missing, the TRBD1 call by TCRdb cannot be tested. The CDR3 covers 18 residues. Germline lookup yields CDR1 SQVTM and CDR2 ANQGSEA. This CDR3 reads CSVGAIPGTGLMNTEAFF.

The chain links TRBV29-1 to TRBJ2-7; lacking DNA, the TRBD1 call made by TCRdb goes unchecked. Germline V gene sequence: CDR1 SQVTM, CDR2 ANQGSEA. This CDR3 is built from 13 residues. The CDR3 protein is CSVGGQGSYEQYF.

The chain combines TRBV5-1 with TRBJ1-1; the TCRdb D gene call, TRBD1, has no DNA to confirm it. From germline, CDR1 is SGHRS and CDR2 YFSETQ. The CDR3 is 15 amino acids. The CDR3 sequence is CASSILDRGNTEAFF.

The J gene is TRBJ2-7, the V gene TRBV20-1. Germline V gene data show CDR1 as DFQATT and CDR2 as SNEGSKA (reference sequence). This CDR3 region has 18 residues. CDR3 amino acids: CSARDRRVIGGRAYEQYF.

V gene TRBV5-5 combines with J gene TRBJ2-2; the D gene TCRdb calls, TRBD1, cannot be checked with no DNA. CDR1 and CDR2 from the germline V gene are SGHKS and YYEKEE (reference sequence). The CDR3 is 16 residues long. The CDR3 loop reads CASSIRDRLSTGELFF. Combining the CDR3 with reference TRBV5-5 and TRBJ2-2 gives the whole variable domain DAGVTQSPTHLIKTRGQQVTLRCSPISGHKSVSWYQQVLGQGPQFIFQYYEKEERGRGNFPDRFSARQFPNYSSELNVNALLLGDSALYLCASSIRDRLSTGELFFGEGSRLTVL.